This TCR beta chain was sequenced during a study of blood T cell repertoires in COVID-19. CDR1 is MGHRA, CDR2 YSYEKL, per germline. With V trimmed by 0 bases and J by 4 bases, 8 bases remained unmatched. CDR3 length: 16 residues. Clones were sequenced by immunoSEQ multiplex PCR, and TCRdb holds only the in-frame ones, with some missing. The sample has approximately 200,000 clones, approximately 84% seen once. The rearrangement uses TRBV4-1 and TRBJ1-2; 7 bases are shared with TRBD1. This clonotype was obtained from a woman older than 75 with COVID-19, enrolled during active disease. The sequenced sample was peripheral blood. CDR3 residues: CASSQDHRGSIYGYTF. The DNA for the CDR3 is TGCGCCAGCAGCCAAGATCACAGGGGCTCAATCTATGGCTACACCTTC.